What follows is one T cell receptor beta chain and its context. Its antigen is unidentified. Sample-barcoded 5' priming and a J-beta primer mix drove a second PCR of about 6 to 12 cycles. TCRdb passed the 5' RACE reads through MiXCR, listing each CDR3 protein once. The sample contains roughly 800,000 distinct CDR3 sequences, around 24% of which appear only once. These data are taken from a study of blood T cells in healthy people across ages. About 10 milliliters of peripheral blood were drawn from each donor into EDTA-treated tubes. General observations from the study: Naive T cell percentage strongly correlated with TCR beta diversity.

The germline V gene has CDR1 SGHNT and CDR2 YYREEE (reference sequence). Trimming pared 0 bases from V and 6 bases from J, leaving 6 bases between. This CDR3 is built from 13 residues. The data were also submitted as part of a second study, on T cells of mothers and their children.

The chain has TRBV5-4 and TRBJ2-2; D is ambiguous. The source is a boy aged 5-17 years in good health. The source material was blood. DNA of the CDR3: TGTGCCAGCAGCTTGGGCTGGCCCGGGGAGCTGTTTTTT. Amino acid sequence: CASSLGWPGELFF.